This T cell receptor beta chain was sequenced during a study of response to subunit inactivated influenza vaccine. Trimming left V 5 bases short and J 3 bases short, with 19 bases between. The germline gives CDR1 DFQATT, CDR2 SNEGSKA (reference sequence). This CDR3 comprises 16 residues. Notes on the study in general: With each seasonal influenza vaccination, the authors suggested, few new T cells are recruited.

This clonotype has more than one count but fewer than ten. The antigen is undetermined. From the RT-PCR reads, TCRdb called clonotypes with MiXCR, one entry per CDR3 protein. The sample lists roughly 630,000 distinct CDR3 sequences, approximately 15% occurring once. The TCR sequence derives from a man in his fifties who received an inactivated influenza vaccine. The sequencing here drew on PBMCs from blood, taken roughly 15 days before vaccination. The chain combines TRBV20-1 with TRBJ1-4, with a possible D match to TRBD1 (5 bases). The CDR3 loop reads CSALDGLKGSNEKLFF. CDR3 bases: TGCAGTGCTCTGGACGGTCTGAAGGGGTCTAATGAAAAACTGTTTTTT.